This T cell receptor (beta chain) originates from a study of response to subunit inactivated influenza vaccine. Study-level points and caveats: Every seasonal influenza vaccination brings in few new T cells, the authors suggested.

MiXCR was run by TCRdb on the RT-PCR reads, yielding one entry per CDR3 protein. The table includes hundreds of thousands of distinct CDR3 sequences, less than 20% detected once. Germline CDR1 is DFQATT and CDR2 is SNEGSKA (reference sequence). This CDR3 has 12 residues. V lost 0 bases and J lost 0, with 3 bases in between. This clonotype was counted only a few times. Its antigen is unknown. The specimen was PBMCs from blood, collected 12 days after vaccination. This rearrangement joins TRBV20-1 to TRBJ2-7; D uncertain. This sequence originates from a man aged 50 to 59 who received an inactivated influenza vaccine. CDR3 sequence: CSARDTSYEQYF. The CDR3 coding sequence is TGCAGTGCTAGAGACACCTCCTACGAGCAGTACTTC.